Below, 15 T cell receptor beta chains from the same sample are listed, as sequenced in a study of T cells after yellow fever vaccination. TCRdb reanalysed the 5' RACE reads using MiXCR and keeps one entry per CDR3 protein. Of more than 300,000 distinct CDR3 sequences listed, about 10% are singletons. The source was CD4+ T cells sorted from PBMCs, collected 45 days after the yellow fever booster vaccination. The receptor set was obtained from a man aged 18 to 30 who received the YFV17D yellow fever vaccine.

The chain carries TRBV9 and TRBJ2-5, with TRBD1 as a possible D gene (6 bases). CDR1 is SGDLS and CDR2 is YYNGEE in the germline V gene. V lost 0 bases and J 5 bases, leaving 14 bases between the germline ends. The CDR3 runs to 15 residues. The CDR3 region is CASSVETGPGETQYF. The CDR3 DNA reads TGTGCCAGCAGCGTAGAGACAGGTCCGGGGGAGACCCAGTACTTC. The full variable domain, rest sourced from reference TRBV9 and TRBJ2-5, is DSGVTQTPKHLITATGQRVTLRCSPRSGDLSVYWYQQSLDQGLQFLIQYYNGEERAKGNILERFSAQQFPDLHSELNLSSLELGDSALYFCASSVETGPGETQYFGPGTRLLVL.

The rearrangement uses TRBV7-2 and TRBJ2-1, with 7 bases lining up with TRBD1. The CDR3 contains 14 residues. The germline V gene has CDR1 SGHTA and CDR2 FQGNSA. Losses at the gene ends were 3 bases for V and 7 bases for J; bases not matched to a gene: 6. The CDR3 nucleotides are TGTGCCAGCAGCTTTACCAGGGGGTGGAATGAGCAGTTCTTC. Amino acid sequence: CASSFTRGWNEQFF.

This clonotype has more than one count but fewer than ten. The chain joins TRBV28 to TRBJ1-2; D gene uncertain. Germline-derived CDR1 and CDR2 are MDHEN and SYDVKM. The CDR3 consists of 13 residues. Trimming pared 5 bases from V and 6 bases from J, leaving 13 bases between. The CDR3 DNA reads as TGTGCCAGCAGTCAAGGACGGGAGGATGGCTACACCTTC. It translates to CASSQGREDGYTF.

The rearrangement joins TRBV2 to TRBJ1-6; D is perhaps TRBD1 (5 bases). The V gene lost 2 bases and the J gene lost 6 bases, with 14 bases spanning the gap. The CDR3 has 16 residues. The germline V gene has CDR1 SNHLY and CDR2 FYNNEI. CDR3 amino acids: CASSEQGSGANSPLHF. In DNA, the CDR3 is TGTGCCAGCAGTGAACAAGGGTCTGGGGCTAATTCACCCCTCCACTTT.

This rearrangement joins TRBV5-1 to TRBJ1-1; the D is unclear. The CDR3 is 14 residues long. The germline V gene has CDR1 SGHRS and CDR2 YFSETQ. Deletions cut 3 bases from V and 0 bases from J, with 9 bases between. This chain's CDR3 is CASSSQSLNTEAFF. CDR3 sequence (DNA): TGCGCCAGCAGCTCCCAATCTCTGAACACTGAAGCTTTCTTT.

Concerning this clonotype: Given the absence of the conserved phenylalanine or tryptophan at the CDR3 end, a read error is likely. V and J are TRBV4-1 and TRBJ2-1, with 10 bases that match TRBD1. CDR1 is MGHRA, CDR2 YSYEKL, per germline. V shed 4 bases and J 9 bases; nucleotides not matched to a gene: 6. This CDR3 has 14 amino acids. CDR3 nucleotide sequence: TGCGCCAGCAGCCTACCGGGACAGGGGTTTGAGCAGTTCATC. Encoded protein: CASSLPGQGFEQFI.

The chain combines TRBV7-9 with TRBJ2-5; D might be TRBD2 (6 bases). Per germline, CDR1 SEHNR and CDR2 FQNEAQ (reference sequence). V was cut by 5 bases and J by 5 bases, with 12 bases left in between. This CDR3 contains 13 residues. The CDR3 region has the DNA TGTGCCAGCAGCAAGGAGGGATCGGAGACCCAGTACTTC. This gives the protein CASSKEGSETQYF.

This clonotype was found many times. The chain joins TRBV12-3 or TRBV12-4 to TRBJ2-2, with D possibly being TRBD1 (6 bases). The CDR3 is made up of 14 amino acids. V dropped 6 bases and J dropped 4 bases, with 12 bases sitting between them. CDR3 sequence (DNA): TGTGCCAGCAGCTACCAAGGGGGCACCGGGGAGCTGTTTTTT. The encoded protein is CASSYQGGTGELFF.

V gene TRBV2 combines with J gene TRBJ2-7, with a tentative D call TRBD2 (5 bases). V lost 4 bases and J 2 bases, leaving 18 bases between the germline ends. Germline CDR1 reads SNHLY; CDR2 reads FYNNEI. The CDR3 has 16 amino acids. As DNA, the CDR3 is TGTGCCAGCAGTGGCCGAAGTGGCGGACTCGCCTACGAGCAGTACTTC. As protein: CASSGRSGGLAYEQYF.

CDR3 sequence (DNA): TGCAGCGTTGGACCGGCCACCGGGGAGCTGTTTTTT. Amino acids: CSVGPATGELFF. This chain connects TRBV29-1 to TRBJ2-2, with no clear D. CDR3 length equals 12 residues. The germline V gene encodes CDR1 SQVTM and CDR2 ANQGSEA. Trimming stripped 4 bases from V and 4 bases from J, with 7 bases between.

The rearrangement links TRBV5-1 to TRBJ2-3; D is perhaps TRBD2 (6 bases). This CDR3 is 15 amino acids long. Germline V gives CDR1 SGHRS, CDR2 YFSETQ. V lost 0 bases, J lost 1 base, and 9 bases lay in between. The DNA of the CDR3 is TGCGCCAGCAGCTTGGAGTGGGGGGGCACAGATACGCAGTATTTT. As protein: CASSLEWGGTDTQYF.

This clonotype was counted only a few times. This rearrangement joins TRBV23-1 to TRBJ2-5, with D perhaps matching TRBD1 (5 bases). TRBV23-1 is placed among ORFs of uncertain function. The CDR3 is 15 amino acids. Trimming removed 6 bases from V and 3 bases from J, with 17 bases in between. The DNA for the CDR3 is TGCGCCAGCAGGCCCACTGAACAGGATAAAGAGACCCAGTACTTC. Translated: CASRPTEQDKETQYF.

The chain has TRBV7-2 and TRBJ2-7, with 8 bases fitting TRBD2. This CDR3 contains 13 residues. From germline, CDR1 is SGHTA and CDR2 FQGNSA. The junction had 2 bases not matched to a gene; V was cut back by 3 bases and J by 4 bases. The CDR3 DNA is TGTGCCAGCAGCTTGGGACTAGAGTACGAGCAGTACTTC. As protein: CASSLGLEYEQYF. The complete variable domain, with remaining parts taken from reference TRBV7-2 and TRBJ2-7, reads GAGVSQSPSNKVTEKGKDVELRCDPISGHTALYWYRQSLGQGLEFLIYFQGNSAPDKSGLPSDRFSAERTGGSVSTLTIQRTQQEDSAVYLCASSLGLEYEQYFGPGTRLTVT.

This chain connects TRBV20-1 to TRBJ1-3, with TRBD1 identical over 9 bases. Trimming removed 6 bases from V and 0 bases from J; junction bases left unmatched: 6. Germline CDR1 reads DFQATT; CDR2 reads SNEGSKA (reference sequence). This CDR3 spans 15 amino acids. CDR3: CSATGTGSSGNTIYF. As DNA, the CDR3 is TGCAGTGCAACCGGGACAGGGAGCTCTGGAAACACCATATATTTT.

This clonotype was observed at least ten times. This sequence joins TRBV11-2 and TRBJ2-1; 9 bases fit TRBD2. V lost 8 bases to trimming and J lost 3 bases; unmatched junction nucleotides: 2. Germline CDR1 reads SGHAT; CDR2 reads FQNNGV. This CDR3 spans 13 amino acids. The chain's CDR3 is CASSSGDYNEQFF. The CDR3, as DNA: TGTGCCAGCTCTAGCGGGGACTACAATGAGCAGTTCTTC.